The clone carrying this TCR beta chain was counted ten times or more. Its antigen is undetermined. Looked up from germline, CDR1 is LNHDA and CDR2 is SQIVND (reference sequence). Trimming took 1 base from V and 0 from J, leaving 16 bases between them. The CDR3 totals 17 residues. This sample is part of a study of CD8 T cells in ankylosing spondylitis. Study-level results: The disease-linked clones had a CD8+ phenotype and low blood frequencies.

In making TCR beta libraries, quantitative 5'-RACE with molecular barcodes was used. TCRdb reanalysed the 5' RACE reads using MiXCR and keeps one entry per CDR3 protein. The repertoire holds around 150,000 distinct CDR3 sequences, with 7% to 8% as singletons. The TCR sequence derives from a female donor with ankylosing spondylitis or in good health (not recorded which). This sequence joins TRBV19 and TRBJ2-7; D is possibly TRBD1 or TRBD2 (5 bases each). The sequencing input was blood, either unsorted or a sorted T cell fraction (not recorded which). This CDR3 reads CASSIAATGTSSYEQYF. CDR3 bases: TGTGCCAGTAGTATAGCCGCAACCGGGACCAGCTCCTACGAGCAGTACTTC.